Following are 2 T cell receptor beta chains from one sample sequenced in a study of CD8 T cells in ankylosing spondylitis. Study-wide findings and caveats: There was a TCR beta motif, made of several highly homologous variants, that appeared characteristic of ankylosing spondylitis blood.

One entry per CDR3 protein, called by TCRdb with MiXCR from the 5' RACE reads. The table shows about 750,000 distinct CDR3 sequences, with under 20% occurring only once. These receptors' targets are unknown. Sequenced sample: blood, either unsorted or a sorted T cell fraction (not recorded which). The receptor set was obtained from a male donor with ankylosing spondylitis.

The V and J genes are TRBV6-1 and TRBJ1-1, with D uncertain. The CDR3 is 11 amino acids. With 2 bases removed from V and 12 bases from J, the gap between germline ends came to 10 bases. Germline V CDR1 and CDR2: MNHNS, SASEGT. The CDR3 reads CASSESRLSFF. The CDR3 DNA is TGTGCCAGCAGTGAATCGAGGCTATCTTTCTTT.

The CDR3 spells CASSQARTGGSSPLHF. The CDR3 DNA reads as TGTGCCAGCAGCCAAGCCCGGACAGGGGGGAGTTCACCCCTCCACTTT. This chain connects TRBV3-1 to TRBJ1-6, with TRBD1 identical over 10 bases. V shed 1 base and J 9 bases; nucleotides not matched to a gene: 6. This CDR3 spans 16 amino acids. CDR1 is LGHDT, CDR2 YNNKEL, per germline (reference sequence).